Following are 21 T cell receptor beta chains from one sample sequenced in a study of cytomegalovirus exposure and HLA in healthy donors. With 60 Vbeta and 13 Jbeta primers, the PCR was carried out. Profiled with immunoSEQ multiplex PCR; TCRdb holds only in-frame clones, not every one. The sample includes approximately 120,000 clones, about 70% of them seen just once. The specimen sequenced was PBMCs. These receptors were collected from a woman between 35 and 50 years old in good health and CMV-seropositive.

The J gene is TRBJ1-2, the V gene TRBV6-5; D remains ambiguous. Looked up from germline, CDR1 is MNHEY and CDR2 is SVGAGI. CDR3 length: 13 residues. V was pared by 5 bases and J by 3 bases, with 10 bases between. This CDR3 reads CASSEARDYGYTF. The CDR3 DNA reads TGTGCCAGCAGTGAAGCGAGGGACTATGGCTACACCTTC.

J is TRBJ1-1 and V is TRBV7-9; no clear D. V was trimmed by 5 bases and J by 1 base, leaving 8 bases between them. Germline V gene lookup returns CDR1 SEHNR and CDR2 FQNEAQ (reference sequence). The CDR3 extends over 13 amino acids. The CDR3 DNA is TGTGCCAGCAGCCTCAGACAGAACACTGAAGCTTTCTTT. Its protein product is CASSLRQNTEAFF.

The rearrangement uses TRBV19 and TRBJ1-3; D uncertain. CDR1 is LNHDA, CDR2 SQIVND, per germline (reference sequence). The CDR3 runs to 13 residues. Trimming removed 8 bases from V and 4 bases from J, with 12 bases in between. The DNA for the CDR3 is TGTGCCAGTGGACTGGGAGGAGGAAACACCATATATTTT. Protein product: CASGLGGGNTIYF.

This clone was detected only a few times. V is TRBV6-5 and J is TRBJ1-1; unclear D gene. Per germline, CDR1 MNHEY and CDR2 SVGAGI. The CDR3 contains 16 residues. V was shortened by 0 bases and J by 2 bases, with 13 bases between the two germline ends. CDR3 DNA: TGTGCCAGCAGTTACTCGAGGTCCGGCCTCAACACTGAAGCTTTCTTT. Encoded protein: CASSYSRSGLNTEAFF.

This clone has more than one count but fewer than ten. The chain is built from TRBV9 and TRBJ2-3, with 7 bases matching TRBD2. The germline gives CDR1 SGDLS, CDR2 YYNGEE. The J segment lost 2 bases and the V segment lost 4 bases, leaving 4 bases of the junction unmatched. There are 14 residues in the CDR3. The CDR3 is CASSLGDYTDTQYF. The CDR3 DNA reads as TGTGCCAGCAGCCTAGGGGACTACACAGATACGCAGTATTTT.

A few counts support this clone. V gene TRBV5-5 combines with J gene TRBJ1-6, with TRBD1 matching 9 bases. J gave up 5 bases and V 4 bases, and 13 bases lay outside the gene matches. This CDR3 contains 18 residues. Germline assignment: CDR1 SGHKS and CDR2 YYEKEE (reference sequence). The DNA for the CDR3 is TGTGCCAGCAGCATAGTGCTGACCGGGACAGGGAATAATTCACCCCTCCACTTT. Translation: CASSIVLTGTGNNSPLHF.

The chain has TRBV5-1 and TRBJ2-1; D remains unclear. The V gene lost 1 base and the J gene lost 0 bases, with 5 bases spanning the gap. This CDR3 is 14 amino acids long. Germline V gives CDR1 SGHRS, CDR2 YFSETQ. Here the CDR3 reads CASSLSFSYNEQFF. In nucleotides, the CDR3 is TGCGCCAGCAGCTTGTCGTTCTCCTACAATGAGCAGTTCTTC.

About this clone: The same CDR3 can be traced to other DNA sequences in this sample. This chain joins TRBV15 and TRBJ1-5; no definite D call. V was cut by 0 bases and J by 2 bases, with 11 bases left in between. Germline loops: CDR1 LNHNV, CDR2 YYDKDF (reference sequence). CDR3 size: 16 residues. The CDR3 DNA follows: TGTGCCACCAGCAGAGAGGGTGGAGGTGGCAATCAGCCCCAGCATTTT. This gives the protein CATSREGGGGNQPQHF.

This chain links TRBV30 with TRBJ1-1; D is perhaps TRBD1 (6 bases). This CDR3 spans 14 amino acids. The germline CDR1 and CDR2 sequences are GTSNPN and SVGIG (reference sequence). V was pared by 3 bases and J by 2 bases, with 13 bases between. CDR3 bases: TGTGCCTGGAGCGTTGGACAGACAAACACTGAAGCTTTCTTT. Translated: CAWSVGQTNTEAFF.

This clone was recorded only once. The V and J genes are TRBV6-5 and TRBJ1-2; a weak D match, TRBD1 (5 bases). Germline values: CDR1 MNHEY, CDR2 SVGAGI. V was trimmed by 5 bases and J by 8 bases, leaving 15 bases between them. CDR3 length equals 13 residues. This CDR3 is CASSTRDSLGYTF. DNA of the CDR3: TGTGCCAGCAGTACTCGAGACAGCTTAGGCTACACCTTC.

The rearrangement joins TRBV4-1 to TRBJ1-4; TRBD1 matches at 9 bases. V gave up 2 bases and J gave up 6 bases; unmatched junction bases: 1. Germline V gene sequence: CDR1 MGHRA, CDR2 YSYEKL. The CDR3 runs to 14 residues. CDR3 amino acids: CASSQWTGDEKLFF. DNA for the CDR3: TGCGCCAGCAGCCAATGGACAGGGGATGAAAAACTGTTTTTT.

There are a few counts of this clone. The chain recombines TRBV7-3 with TRBJ1-1; unclear D gene. Trimming took off 5 bases at V and 0 bases at J, with 10 bases between the two ends. The CDR3 is 14 amino acids. Germline CDR1 reads SGHTA; CDR2 reads FQGTGA. CDR3: CASSLGGVNTEAFF. The CDR3 DNA is TGTGCCAGCAGCCTCGGAGGAGTGAACACTGAAGCTTTCTTT.

The chain recombines TRBV4-1 with TRBJ1-4, with TRBD1 matching over 10 bases. V lost 4 bases to trimming and J lost 4 bases; unmatched junction nucleotides: 9. CDR3 length: 17 amino acids. Germline-derived CDR1 and CDR2 are MGHRA and YSYEKL. CDR3 protein: CASSRPGQGLNNEKLFF. CDR3 nucleotide sequence: TGCGCCAGCAGCCGCCCGGGACAGGGGCTTAATAATGAAAAACTGTTTTTT.

This chain connects TRBV19 to TRBJ1-1, with TRBD1 as a possible D gene (5 bases). Trimming pared 6 bases from V and 3 bases from J, leaving 29 bases between. Germline CDR1 and CDR2: LNHDA and SQIVND (reference sequence). This CDR3 is built from 19 residues. The CDR3 DNA reads as TGTGCCAGTAGGAGACCCAGCGGGGGATATTGGAGTATGGACACTGAAGCTTTCTTT. Residues: CASRRPSGGYWSMDTEAFF.

This clone was seen only a few times. The chain recombines TRBV4-2 with TRBJ1-5, with D possibly matching TRBD1 (6 bases). The CDR3 extends over 18 amino acids. The germline gives CDR1 LGHNA, CDR2 YNFKEQ. Deletions cut 1 base from V and 0 bases from J, with 16 bases between. CDR3 in DNA: TGTGCCAGCAGCCAAGCAACAGGGCTCCGATATAGCAATCAGCCCCAGCATTTT. This gives the protein CASSQATGLRYSNQPQHF.

J is TRBJ2-7 and V is TRBV27; TRBD1 matches at 8 bases. Germline-derived CDR1 and CDR2 are MNHEY and SMNVEV (reference sequence). The CDR3 length is 15 residues. V was pared by 6 bases and J by 3 bases, with 10 bases of the junction left unmatched. The CDR3 DNA is TGTGCCAGCAGCCACGAATTGGACAGGGTCTACGAGCAGTACTTC. This gives the protein CASSHELDRVYEQYF.

This chain uses TRBV20-1 with TRBJ1-3, with D perhaps TRBD1 (6 bases). The germline CDR1 and CDR2 sequences are DFQATT and SNEGSKA (reference sequence). The CDR3 extends over 11 amino acids. Trimming removed 3 bases from V and 10 bases from J, with 10 bases in between. Here the CDR3 DNA reads TGCAGTGCTAGCGTCGGGACAACCATATATTTT. Its protein product is CSASVGTTIYF.

The chain joins TRBV11-1 to TRBJ2-1; TRBD2 aligns across 9 bases. V lost 1 base and J lost 7; bases outside the gene matches: 8. The CDR3 is 16 amino acids. Germline CDR1 SGHAT, CDR2 FQDESV (reference sequence). The CDR3 nucleotides read TGTGCCAGCAGCTTAGTCTCCGGCGGGGGGGGGAATGAGCAGTTCTTC. Translation: CASSLVSGGGGNEQFF.

The sample holds one count of this clone. The DNA for the CDR3 is TGCGCCAGCAGCCAAAGGAGGGCAGGGACCACTAACACTGAAGCTTTCTTT. This codes for CASSQRRAGTTNTEAFF. V gene TRBV4-1 combines with J gene TRBJ1-1, with a weak D call TRBD1 (5 bases). Per the germline V gene, CDR1 is MGHRA and CDR2 is YSYEKL. Trimming cost V 2 bases and J 2 bases, with 18 bases left between them. The CDR3 runs to 17 residues.

V gene TRBV30 combines with J gene TRBJ1-5; 7 bases agree with TRBD1. This CDR3 has 14 residues. V shed 0 bases and J 7 bases; nucleotides not matched to a gene: 6. The germline V gene encodes CDR1 GTSNPN and CDR2 SVGIG (reference sequence). In nucleotides, the CDR3 is TGTGCCTGGAGTGTACCGACAGGGACCCAGCCCCAGCATTTT. Protein: CAWSVPTGTQPQHF.

This chain uses TRBV5-1 with TRBJ2-7, with 9 nucleotides matching TRBD1. Germline CDR1 SGHRS, CDR2 YFSETQ. Unmatched junction bases numbered 8, after V lost 7 bases and J lost 6 bases. The length of the CDR3 is 13 residues. CDR3 residues: CASGWDRETEQYF. Here the CDR3 DNA reads TGCGCCAGCGGATGGGACAGGGAGACCGAGCAGTACTTC.